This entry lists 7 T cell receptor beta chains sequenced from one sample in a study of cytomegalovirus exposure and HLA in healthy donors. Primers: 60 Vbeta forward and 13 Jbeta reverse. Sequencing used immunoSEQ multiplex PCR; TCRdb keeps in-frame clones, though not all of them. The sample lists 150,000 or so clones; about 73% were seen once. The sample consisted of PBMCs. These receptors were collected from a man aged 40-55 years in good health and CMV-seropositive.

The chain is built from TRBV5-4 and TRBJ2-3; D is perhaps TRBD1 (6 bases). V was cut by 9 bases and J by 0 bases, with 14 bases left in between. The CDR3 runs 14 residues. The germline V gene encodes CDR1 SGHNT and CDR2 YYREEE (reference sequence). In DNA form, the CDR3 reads TGTGCCACCAAACATCAGGGGAGCACAGATACGCAGTATTTT. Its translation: CATKHQGSTDTQYF.

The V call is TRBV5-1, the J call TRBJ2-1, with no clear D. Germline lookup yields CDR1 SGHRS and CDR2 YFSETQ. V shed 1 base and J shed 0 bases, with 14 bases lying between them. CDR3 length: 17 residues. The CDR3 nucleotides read TGCGCCAGCAGCTTGAGCTTGCCAGGCGTCTCCTACAATGAGCAGTTCTTC. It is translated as CASSLSLPGVSYNEQFF.

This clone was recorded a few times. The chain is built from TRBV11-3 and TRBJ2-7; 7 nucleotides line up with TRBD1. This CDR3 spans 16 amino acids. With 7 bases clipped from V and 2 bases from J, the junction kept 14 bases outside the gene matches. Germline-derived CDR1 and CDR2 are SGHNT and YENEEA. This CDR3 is CASTHTDRPIPYEQYF. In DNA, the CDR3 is TGTGCCAGCACCCATACGGACAGGCCTATCCCCTACGAGCAGTACTTC.

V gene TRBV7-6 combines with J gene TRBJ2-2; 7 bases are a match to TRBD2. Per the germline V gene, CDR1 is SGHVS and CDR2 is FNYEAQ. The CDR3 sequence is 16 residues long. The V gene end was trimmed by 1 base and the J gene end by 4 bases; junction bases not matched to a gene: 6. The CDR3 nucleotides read TGTGCCAGCAGCTTAGGCGGGAGATTACTCACCGGGGAGCTGTTTTTT. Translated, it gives CASSLGGRLLTGELFF.

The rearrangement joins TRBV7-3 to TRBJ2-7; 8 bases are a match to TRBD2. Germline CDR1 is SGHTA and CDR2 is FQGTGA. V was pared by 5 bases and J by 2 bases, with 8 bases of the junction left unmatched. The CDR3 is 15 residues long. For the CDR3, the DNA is TGTGCCAGCAGCCCGGGGGGGGCGGCGACCTACGAGCAGTACTTC. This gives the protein CASSPGGAATYEQYF.

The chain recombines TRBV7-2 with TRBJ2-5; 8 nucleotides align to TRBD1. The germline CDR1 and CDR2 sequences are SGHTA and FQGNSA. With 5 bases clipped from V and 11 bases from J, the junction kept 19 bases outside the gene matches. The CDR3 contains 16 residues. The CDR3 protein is CASSRHPSGQGYEQYF. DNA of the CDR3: TGTGCCAGCAGCCGCCATCCTTCCGGACAGGGTTATGAGCAGTACTTC.

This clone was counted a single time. CDR3 nucleotides: TGTGCCTGGACAGTAGGTCTAGCGGGAGTTATCGGGGAGCTGTTTTTT. This codes for CAWTVGLAGVIGELFF. The V call is TRBV30, the J call TRBJ2-2; the match to TRBD2 covers 10 bases. With V trimmed by 4 bases and J by 7 bases, 12 bases remained unmatched. CDR1 is GTSNPN and CDR2 is SVGIG in the germline V gene (reference sequence). The CDR3 spans 16 residues.